This note documents a single T cell receptor (beta chain) sequence. This entry belongs to a study of patients and donors after allogeneic stem cell transplantation. The V end was cut by 4 bases, the J end by 1 base, with 13 bases between. The CDR3 runs to 15 residues. The germline gives CDR1 SGHTA, CDR2 FQGNSA. TCRdb reprocessed the RT-PCR reads with MiXCR, giving one entry per CDR3 protein. The repertoire holds about 960,000 distinct CDR3 sequences, with under 20% as singletons. Sequenced material: blood, either unsorted or a sorted T cell fraction (not recorded which). This receptor was identified in a human donor who was either an allogeneic HSCT recipient or a stem cell or donor lymphocyte infusion donor (not recorded which). It is not recorded whose cells these are; they may come from a transplant donor. The chain couples TRBV7-2 to TRBJ2-5; weak D call: TRBD2 (5 bases). The CDR3 spells CASSSVLGRQETQYF. The CDR3, as DNA: TGTGCCAGCAGCTCAGTACTAGGTCGCCAAGAGACCCAGTACTTC.